Listed below are T cell receptor beta chains from one sample, sequenced in a study of blood T cell repertoires in COVID-19. This table comes from immunoSEQ multiplex PCR, and its TCRdb copy is limited to in-frame clones, with some not included. Of 100,000 or so clones in the sample, 80% to 90% were seen once. What was sequenced was peripheral blood. The receptor source for this set is an elderly woman with acute or convalescent COVID-19. The CDR3 runs from the conserved cysteine through the conserved F or W. The D gene is left open where the match is weak. Clone size is given for some rows only: seen once, a few or many times, or a class if the clone is expanded.

size	D	V	J	DNA	CDR3
NA	TRBD2	TRBV5-1	TRBJ2-2	TGCGCCAGCAGCTTTAGTAGCGGGGGGTCGGCCGGGGAGCTGTTTTTT	CASSFSSGGSAGELFF
once	TRBD1	TRBV14	TRBJ1-1	TGTGCCAGCAGCCAACCCACCGGGACAGTCATGAACACTGAAGCTTTCTTT	CASSQPTGTVMNTEAFF
NA	NA	TRBV7-6	TRBJ2-7	TGTGCCAGCAGCTCCCAGGGGAGGGAAGGCTACGAGCAGTACTTC	CASSSQGREGYEQYF
NA	TRBD2	TRBV10-3	TRBJ2-7	TGTGCCATCAGTGGCCCAGATACCTTGGCGGGGGTCAACAACTACGAGCAGTACTTC	CAISGPDTLAGVNNYEQYF
once	NA	TRBV7-2	TRBJ2-7	TGTGCCAGCAGCTTAGGGGAGTTCTACGAGCAGTACTTC	CASSLGEFYEQYF
NA	NA	TRBV4-1	TRBJ1-5	TGCGCCAGCAGCCAAGAGTGGGGGCGTGGGTATCAGCCCCAGCATTTT	CASSQEWGRGYQPQHF
NA	NA	TRBV28	TRBJ1-3	TGTGCCAGCAGTTCCCCTCTTGGGAGCCCTGGAAACACCATATATTTT	CASSSPLGSPGNTIYF
NA	TRBD1	TRBV30	TRBJ2-7	TGTGCCTGGAGCGCTTTCCTCGGGACAGGGAAAAACGAGCAGTACTTC	CAWSAFLGTGKNEQYF
NA	TRBD1	TRBV5-1	TRBJ2-7	TGCGCCACTAGGACAGGGCTGATGGATTACGAGCAGTACTTC	CATRTGLMDYEQYF
NA	TRBD1	TRBV5-1	TRBJ2-2	TGCGCCAGCAGCTTGGCCCTGACAGGGGAAAGCTGGACCGGGGAGCTGTTTTTT	CASSLALTGESWTGELFF
NA	NA	TRBV4-3	TRBJ2-3	TGCGCCAGCAGCCAAGATTGGAGGGGGGGTTCTAGCACAGATACGCAGTATTTT	CASSQDWRGGSSTDTQYF
NA	TRBD1	TRBV19	TRBJ1-2	TGTGCCAGTAGTATAGATCAGGGGGCTGGCTACACCTTC	CASSIDQGAGYTF
NA	TRBD1	TRBV3-1/TRBV3-2	TRBJ2-7	TGTGCCAGCAGGGCCGGGACAGGGTCCTACGAGCAGTACTTC	CASRAGTGSYEQYF
NA	NA	TRBV4-3	TRBJ2-7	TGCGCCAGCAGCCAGGAAACAGGGTCCGAGCAGTACTTC	CASSQETGSEQYF
NA	TRBD1	TRBV7-9	TRBJ1-4	TGTGCCAGCAGCTTAGTAGGGACAGGGTTTGAAAAACTGTTTTTT	CASSLVGTGFEKLFF
few	TRBD1	TRBV5-8	TRBJ1-5	TGTGCCAGCAGCCTACAGGGGGTTCGTCAGCCCCAGCATTTT	CASSLQGVRQPQHF
NA	TRBD1	TRBV12-5	TRBJ2-1	TGTGCTAGTGGTCCCAAATGGTCCGGGACAGGGAGGGCCAATGAGCAGTTCTTC	CASGPKWSGTGRANEQFF
NA	NA	TRBV19	TRBJ2-5	TGTGCCAGTAGTAATCGGTACCAAGAGACCCAGTACTTC	CASSNRYQETQYF
NA	TRBD1	TRBV6-2/TRBV6-3	TRBJ2-7	TGTGCCAGCAGCCCCGACAGGGGTGGTCCCTACGAGCAGTACTTC	CASSPDRGGPYEQYF
NA	NA	TRBV2	TRBJ1-2	TGTGCCAGCAGTGAAGTGGACAGCTACTATGGCTACACCTTC	CASSEVDSYYGYTF
NA	TRBD1	TRBV10-1	TRBJ2-7	TGCGCCAGCAGTGAGTCATTGGACAGGGGCTACGAGCAGTACTTC	CASSESLDRGYEQYF
NA	TRBD1	TRBV19	TRBJ1-2	TGTGCCAGTACCCCCGGACAGGGGAACTATGGCTACACCTTC	CASTPGQGNYGYTF
once	TRBD1	TRBV7-6	TRBJ2-7	TGTGCCAGCAGCTTAGGACCCGGGACAGGGTTCCACGAGCAGTACTTC	CASSLGPGTGFHEQYF
few	NA	TRBV2	TRBJ1-1	TGTGCCAGCAGTGCGGGGGTCACTGAAGCTTTCTTT	CASSAGVTEAFF
NA	NA	TRBV28	TRBJ2-1	TGTGCCAGCGCCAATGGGGGGGGCGGTTACAATGAGCAGTTCTTC	CASANGGGGYNEQFF
NA	NA	TRBV29-1	TRBJ2-5	TGCAGCGTCGAGCGGAAGGAGACCCAGTACTTC	CSVERKETQYF
NA	NA	TRBV19	TRBJ2-7	TGTGCCAGTAGTAGTTCTGGGACACTTGCTACGAGCATGTACTTC	CASSSSGTLATSMYF
once	TRBD2	TRBV2	TRBJ2-7	TGTGCCAGCAGGGGGACTAGCGGGGGTCGCGAGCAGTACTTC	CASRGTSGGREQYF
NA	TRBD2	TRBV11-3	TRBJ2-3	TGTGCCAGCAGCTTAACTAGCGGGGGGGCGGCAGATACGCAGTATTTT	CASSLTSGGAADTQYF
NA	NA	TRBV29-1	TRBJ1-2	TGCAGCGTTGAGGGGTGGAGGCGCTCCAATGGCTACACCTTC	CSVEGWRRSNGYTF
NA	TRBD1	TRBV10-2	TRBJ1-1	TGCGCCAGCGCGGGACAGATGAACACTGAAGCTTTCTTT	CASAGQMNTEAFF
once	NA	TRBV7-6	TRBJ2-5	TGTGCCAGCAGCTTAGGGGATATGAGACTACAAGAGACCCAGTACTTC	CASSLGDMRLQETQYF
NA	NA	TRBV12-3/TRBV12-4	TRBJ2-7	TGTGCCAGCAGTGCGGGACAGATCTACGAGCAGTACTTC	CASSAGQIYEQYF
NA	NA	TRBV6-5	TRBJ2-1	TGTGCCAGCAGTTACTCGCTGGCCACCTTCAATGAGCAGTTCTTC	CASSYSLATFNEQFF
NA	TRBD1	TRBV28	TRBJ1-2	TGTGCCAGCAGTTCAGGACAGGATAACTATGGCTACACCTTC	CASSSGQDNYGYTF
NA	TRBD2	TRBV29-1	TRBJ2-7	TGCAGCGTCTCCATGGGACTAGCGGTGTCCTACGAGCAGTACTTC	CSVSMGLAVSYEQYF
NA	NA	TRBV6-6	TRBJ2-2	TGTGCCAGCAGCCCCTTGAACACCGGGGAGCTGTTTTTT	CASSPLNTGELFF
NA	NA	TRBV5-8	TRBJ1-1	TGTGCCAGCAGCTTCCCGGGGGAAGCTTTCTTT	CASSFPGEAFF
NA	TRBD2	TRBV4-3	TRBJ2-3	TGCGCCAGCAGCTACGACTATCGGGGCGGGGGGCCAGATACGCAGTATTTT	CASSYDYRGGGPDTQYF
NA	TRBD1	TRBV28	TRBJ2-7	TGTGCCAGCAGCAGACAGGGTCTCAGCTACGAGCAGTACTTC	CASSRQGLSYEQYF
NA	NA	TRBV7-8	TRBJ2-5	TGTGCCAGCAGCTTGGTAGAAGAGACCCAGTACTTC	CASSLVEETQYF
NA	NA	TRBV30	TRBJ2-7	TGTGCCTGGAGGAGGGAGTACGAGCAGTACTTC	CAWRREYEQYF